The entry that follows covers one T cell receptor beta chain sequence. Its antigen is unidentified. These data are taken from a study of neurological immune-mediated disorders. Synthesis of cDNA used 5'RACE (with 10-nucleotide random UMIs). TCRdb independently ran MiXCR on the 5' RACE reads; one entry per CDR3 protein. The table shows 25,000 or so distinct CDR3 sequences, with roughly 12% occurring only once. Study conclusions and caveats: None of the CDR3 amino acid sequences of expanded clones were shared across subjects, and this suggested private repertoires in all groups.

This CDR3 has 10 amino acids. Germline CDR1 reads DFQATT; CDR2 reads SNEGSKA (reference sequence). The V end was cut by 2 bases, the J end by 5 bases, with 3 bases between. The clonotype originates from a man aged 55 to 69 in good health. The chain uses TRBV20-1 and TRBJ1-2; D gene unclear. Source material: PBMCs. This CDR3 is CSARLYGYTF. The CDR3 nucleotides are TGCAGTGCTAGACTGTATGGCTACACCTTC.